What follows is one TCR beta chain and its context. What antigen it recognizes has not been identified. The record has no base qualities; no much larger clone is one base away. The CDR3, from cysteine to phenylalanine, totals 14 residues. The only DNA kept is the CDR3, 42 bases in frame from the first base. Taken from the germline V gene (reference sequence), the CDR1 and CDR2 loops are MNHEY and SMNVEV. Trimming costs V 4 bases and J 11 bases, and their ends lie 15 bases apart. TCRbeta CDR3 regions were amplified from genomic DNA by means of the immunoSEQ Assay, a bias-controlled multiplex PCR. The published analysis was carried out like this. The number of nucleated cells in each sample was estimated by amplification of reference gene primers within the assay. To quantify the absolute abundance of each unique TCRbeta CDR3 rearrangement, sequence reads were collapsed and filtered. For each sample, productive Simpson clonality was calculated as the square root of Simpson's diversity index across productive rearrangements. TCRdb took over this immuneACCESS table, retaining in-frame rearrangements with V and J assigned. Such tables are incomplete; in checked studies, under half of the missing clones stem from an unresolved V gene, and the remainder is unexplained. V and J calls and clone size are copied from that table; D and trimming were computed from the DNA. In all, the sample holds 200,000 to 300,000 clones, and about nine tenths of those were seen once. The top ten clonotypes cover over 4% of the sample.

This entry is derived from a study of blood T cell repertoires in COVID-19 (dated by TCRdb to the early 2020s). For context, the study as a whole: Samples covering the acute and convalescent phases of COVID-19 were provided by collaborators in the United States, Italy and Spain. The material from the prospective study consisted of cDNA or gDNA derived from T cells, B-cell-depleted T cells, or PBMCs. Deeply sampled blood TCRbeta repertoires from subjects exposed to, actively infected with, or recovered from COVID-19 were included in the dataset. The repertoires were made available in a free public database intended to serve as a resource for research on the immune response to SARS-CoV-2. Samples were obtained from the ongoing ImmuneRACE study (first 160 participants) and from some 1,200 subjects provided by 6 global collaborators. Nearly every sample came with metadata listing a de-identified subject ID, COVID-19 status, age in years and sex. Where HLA class I and class II types were available, the types were taken from metadata supplied by the sample provider, not from assay-based typing.

The investigation overall reported the following: The amount of clinical and demographic metadata varied by source and participant and was provided uncurated.

Samples from volunteer blood donors who had recovered from COVID-19 were contributed by a second Seattle source. Collaborating institutions collected whole blood in K2EDTA tubes following their own protocols. Collaborator samples were shipped for TCRbeta analysis as frozen whole blood, isolated PBMCs, or DNA extracted from either sample type. Specimen: peripheral blood. This receptor was taken from a man aged 55 to 70 who had recovered from COVID-19. The rearrangement combines TRBV27 with TRBJ2-6, with no confident D gene call. The CDR3 sequence is CASSSGLGYDVLTF. In nucleotide form, the sequence is TGTGCCAGCAGTTCAGGCCTTGGATATGACGTCCTGACTTTC.